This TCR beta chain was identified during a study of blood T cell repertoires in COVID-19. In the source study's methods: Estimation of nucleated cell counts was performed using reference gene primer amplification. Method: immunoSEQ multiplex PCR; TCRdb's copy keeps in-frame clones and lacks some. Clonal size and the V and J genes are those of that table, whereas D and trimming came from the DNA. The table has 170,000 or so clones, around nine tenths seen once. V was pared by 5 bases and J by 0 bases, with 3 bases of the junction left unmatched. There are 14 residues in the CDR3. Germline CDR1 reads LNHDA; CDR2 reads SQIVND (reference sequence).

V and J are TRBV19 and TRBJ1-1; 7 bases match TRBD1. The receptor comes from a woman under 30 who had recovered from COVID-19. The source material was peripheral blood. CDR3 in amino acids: CASSLQGLNTEAFF. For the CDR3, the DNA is TGTGCCAGTAGTTTACAGGGGTTGAACACTGAAGCTTTCTTT.